A selection of T cell receptor beta chains follows, all from one sample in a study of T-cell reconstitution after alpha-beta-depleted transplantation in children. TCRdb itself ran the PCR reads through MiXCR, one entry per CDR3 protein. The table records over 200,000 distinct CDR3 sequences, roughly 10% of them present only once. Sequenced material: PBMCs, taken before TCRalphabeta/CD19-depleted stem cell transplant. All receptors derive from a child under two years old with acute myeloid leukemia, due to receive a stem cell transplant. Both conserved end residues are trimmed from each CDR3.

TRBJ2-3 TRBV6-5 ASSYGGEGTDTQY
TRBJ2-5 TRBV10-3 AIRGSGSWETQY
TRBJ2-7 TRBV10-1 ASSDGTLYEQY
TRBJ2-3 TRBV10-3 AISPSGYSTDTQY
TRBJ1-5 TRBV7-9 ASSEGGRVKPQH
TRBJ2-1 TRBV12-3/TRBV12-4 ASSTGLEGHNEQF
TRBJ2-1 TRBV5-1 ASSLEGAGGRDEQF
TRBJ1-5 TRBV10-3 AIWQGTSNQPQH
TRBJ2-3 TRBV7-9 ASSLTPGQGTDTQY
TRBJ1-1 TRBV3-1 ASSQGTGGTEAF
TRBJ2-2 TRBV7-8 ASSLKFSRELF
TRBJ1-2 TRBV28 ASSLSWRNYGYS
TRBJ1-6 TRBV13 ASSSGTQNSPLH